The rows below give T cell receptor beta chains drawn from one sample of a study of blood T cell repertoires in COVID-19. Repertoires were generated with immunoSEQ multiplex PCR, while TCRdb's copy carries only in-frame clones and drops some. This table holds 60,000 or so clones, under 85% found once. The sequenced sample consisted of peripheral blood. These receptors were collected from an elderly woman with acute or convalescent COVID-19. The CDR3 runs from the conserved cysteine through the conserved F or W. D genes are given only for firm matches. Rows may omit the clone size; those that give it use once, few, many or a size class.

>.|.|TRBJ2-2|TRBV19
CASSIVAYTGELFF
TGTGCCAGTAGTATAGTGGCATACACCGGGGAGCTGTTTTTT
>TRBD1|.|TRBJ1-5|TRBV6-6
CASSKPGQGHQPQHF
TGTGCCAGCAGTAAGCCGGGACAGGGGCATCAGCCCCAGCATTTT
>TRBD2|.|TRBJ2-7|TRBV7-6
CASSLVGGASGRYEQYF
TGTGCCAGCAGCTTAGTAGGGGGGGCTAGCGGGAGGTACGAGCAGTACTTC
>TRBD1|.|TRBJ1-6|TRBV14
CASSRPRSTGRDGSPLHF
TGTGCCAGCAGCCGACCTCGTTCGACAGGGCGGGATGGTTCACCCCTCCACTTT
>TRBD1|many|TRBJ2-3|TRBV18
CASSPLGTGGSDTQYF
TGTGCCAGCTCACCGCTTGGGACAGGGGGTAGTGATACGCAGTATTTT
>.|.|TRBJ2-7|TRBV18
CASSPPTGSSYEQYF
TGTGCCAGCTCACCACCGACAGGATCATCCTACGAGCAGTACTTC
>.|.|TRBJ1-5|TRBV28
CASSYGGGSNQPQHF
TGTGCCAGCAGTTATGGGGGAGGTAGCAATCAGCCCCAGCATTTT
>.|.|TRBJ1-1|TRBV5-1
CASSATGNTEAFF
TGCGCCAGCAGCGCTACCGGGAACACTGAAGCTTTCTTT
>.|.|TRBJ1-2|TRBV3-1/TRBV3-2
CASSQDVQVRAYYYGYTF
TGTGCCAGCAGCCAAGATGTGCAGGTCAGGGCCTACTACTATGGCTACACCTTC
>.|.|TRBJ1-6|TRBV5-1
CANPRAGRGPLHF
TGCGCCAATCCGCGGGCGGGAAGGGGACCCCTCCACTTT
>.|few|TRBJ1-6|TRBV28
CASSGKRGLYNSPLHF
TGTGCCAGCAGTGGAAAAAGAGGTCTCTATAATTCACCCCTCCACTTT
>TRBD2|.|TRBJ2-7|TRBV10-3
CAISLAGGRSEQYF
TGTGCCATCAGTTTAGCGGGAGGTAGGTCCGAGCAGTACTTC
>TRBD1|few|TRBJ2-7|TRBV15
CATSPRKGAYEQYF
TGTGCCACCAGCCCTCGAAAGGGGGCGTACGAGCAGTACTTC
>TRBD1|.|TRBJ1-4|TRBV7-8
CASSPRTGGGEKLFF
TGTGCCAGCAGCCCCCGGACAGGGGGCGGCGAAAAACTGTTTTTT
>TRBD2|.|TRBJ2-2|TRBV7-2
CASSFMAGGDRTGELFF
TGTGCCAGCAGCTTTATGGCGGGAGGGGATAGGACCGGGGAGCTGTTTTTT
>TRBD2|few|TRBJ2-3|TRBV7-2
CASSLLRGGTSGRTQYF
TGTGCCAGCAGCTTACTGCGCGGAGGGACTAGCGGGAGAACGCAGTATTTT
>TRBD1|once|TRBJ2-5|TRBV11-2
CASSPLSHRGMQETQYF
TGTGCCAGCAGCCCGCTCTCCCACAGGGGTATGCAAGAGACCCAGTACTTC
>TRBD1|.|TRBJ2-7|TRBV24-1
CATSGWDRSYEQYF
TGTGCCACCTCAGGCTGGGACAGGAGCTACGAGCAGTACTTC
>TRBD1|.|TRBJ1-5|TRBV15
CATSTGQGLRNQPQHF
TGTGCCACCAGCACCGGACAGGGGTTAAGGAATCAGCCCCAGCATTTT
>.|.|TRBJ1-1|TRBV5-1
CASSPTGTSGREAFF
TGCGCCAGCAGCCCCACTGGGACATCCGGGAGGGAAGCTTTCTTT
>.|.|TRBJ1-5|TRBV28
CASSLPRTRAYSNQPQHF
TGTGCCAGCAGTTTACCAAGGACACGAGCTTATAGCAATCAGCCCCAGCATTTT
>.|.|TRBJ2-5|TRBV25-1
CASTQSGTIGGETQYF
TGTGCCAGTACCCAGAGTGGCACGATCGGGGGAGAGACCCAGTACTTC
>.|.|TRBJ2-7|TRBV2
CASSEAGAGEQYF
TGTGCCAGCAGTGAGGCGGGGGCCGGGGAGCAGTACTTC
>TRBD2|.|TRBJ2-1|TRBV4-1
CASSQEGGEGRRNEQFF
TGCGCCAGCAGCCAAGAGGGCGGGGAGGGCCGTCGGAATGAGCAGTTCTTC
>.|.|TRBJ1-2|TRBV11-3
CASSLVSFRGKNMDYGYTF
TGTGCCAGCAGCTTAGTGTCCTTCCGGGGTAAAAATATGGACTATGGCTACACCTTC
>TRBD2|.|TRBJ2-1|TRBV28
CASSFMGLAGFRDEQFF
TGTGCCAGCAGTTTCATGGGACTAGCGGGGTTTCGTGATGAGCAGTTCTTC
>.|.|TRBJ1-2|TRBV7-9
CASSSGHFGYTF
TGTGCCAGCAGCTCGGGACATTTTGGCTACACCTTC
>TRBD2|.|TRBJ2-2|TRBV6-2/TRBV6-3
CASSYSILGTTGRELFF
TGTGCCAGCAGTTACTCCATCCTCGGGACTACCGGTAGGGAGCTGTTTTTT
>TRBD2|.|TRBJ2-1|TRBV5-1
CASSEAGTSRYNEQFF
TGCGCCAGCAGTGAAGCCGGGACTAGCCGATACAATGAGCAGTTCTTC
>.|.|TRBJ1-2|TRBV11-2
CASSLLRIGDGGYTF
TGTGCCAGCAGCTTACTTCGGATAGGGGATGGTGGCTACACCTTC
>.|.|TRBJ2-1|TRBV7-2
CASSQRRSSYNEQFF
TGTGCCAGCAGCCAAAGAAGGAGCTCCTACAATGAGCAGTTCTTC
>.|.|TRBJ1-1|TRBV11-2
CASSLQGGEAFF
TGTGCCAGCAGCTTACAAGGAGGTGAAGCTTTCTTT
>.|few|TRBJ2-5|TRBV2
CASTFRLKETQYF
TGTGCCAGCACCTTCCGACTGAAGGAGACCCAGTACTTC
>.|.|TRBJ1-2|TRBV5-6
CASSFSPRPSGYTF
TGTGCCAGCAGCTTTTCGCCGCGTCCATCTGGCTACACCTTC
>TRBD2|.|TRBJ2-7|TRBV10-3
CAISEETSGRASEQYF
TGTGCCATCAGTGAGGAGACTAGCGGGAGGGCCAGCGAGCAGTACTTC
>.|.|TRBJ1-4|TRBV28
CASSLLRQPGKLFF
TGTGCCAGCAGTTTACTGCGACAGCCGGGAAAACTGTTTTTT
>.|.|TRBJ2-1|TRBV12-5
CASGLARTPSSYNEQFF
TGTGCTAGTGGTTTGGCACGGACTCCCAGCTCCTACAATGAGCAGTTCTTC
>TRBD1|.|TRBJ1-1|TRBV29-1
CSVARDSGGAEAFF
TGCAGCGTCGCCCGGGACAGTGGAGGGGCTGAAGCTTTCTTT
>TRBD2|.|TRBJ2-5|TRBV6-2/TRBV6-3
CASSYNSGRETQYF
TGTGCCAGCAGTTATAATAGCGGGAGAGAGACCCAGTACTTC
>.|.|TRBJ2-3|TRBV10-3
CAISDVRDTIGDTQYF
TGTGCCATCAGTGATGTCCGGGATACCATTGGGGATACGCAGTATTTT
>.|.|TRBJ1-3|TRBV25-1
CASSGSTDSYSGNTIYF
TGTGCCAGCAGCGGATCCACGGACAGTTACTCTGGAAACACCATATATTTT
>TRBD1|few|TRBJ2-2|TRBV28
CASSGTGAKTGELFF
TGTGCCAGCAGCGGAACAGGGGCCAAAACCGGGGAGCTGTTTTTT
>TRBD1|.|TRBJ2-7|TRBV19
CASSSRDSPYEQYF
TGTGCCAGTAGTTCCCGGGACAGTCCCTACGAGCAGTACTTC
>.|.|TRBJ2-3|TRBV5-1
CASSPETAGSTDTQYF
TGCGCCAGCAGCCCGGAGACGGCGGGGAGCACAGATACGCAGTATTTT
>TRBD2|.|TRBJ2-7|TRBV7-6
CASSPLTSGRVGEQYF
TGTGCCAGCAGCCCCCTGACTAGCGGGAGGGTAGGCGAGCAGTACTTC
>TRBD1|once|TRBJ2-3|TRBV5-4
CASSPPGQGFADTQYF
TGTGCCAGCAGCCCGCCGGGACAGGGGTTTGCAGATACGCAGTATTTT
>TRBD1|.|TRBJ1-4|TRBV19
CASSRGLGNEKLFF
TGTGCCAGTAGCAGGGGGCTAGGTAATGAAAAACTGTTTTTT
>.|.|TRBJ1-2|TRBV5-6
CASATMTDYPNYGYTF
TGTGCCAGCGCTACCATGACCGACTACCCCAACTATGGCTACACCTTC
>TRBD2|.|TRBJ2-1|TRBV5-1
CASRLAGVYNEQFF
TGCGCCAGCAGGCTAGCGGGGGTATACAATGAGCAGTTCTTC
>TRBD1|.|TRBJ2-1|TRBV6-2/TRBV6-3
CASSYPVTGRVQKKNEQFF
TGTGCCAGCAGTTACCCAGTGACAGGGCGGGTACAGAAAAAAAATGAGCAGTTCTTC
>TRBD1|.|TRBJ2-3|TRBV5-1
CASSSGQGATDTQYF
TGCGCCAGCAGCTCCGGACAGGGGGCGACGGATACGCAGTATTTT
>.|.|TRBJ2-5|TRBV21-1
CASSKGRDRRETQYF
TGTGCCAGCAGCAAAGGACGGGACAGAAGAGAGACCCAGTACTTC